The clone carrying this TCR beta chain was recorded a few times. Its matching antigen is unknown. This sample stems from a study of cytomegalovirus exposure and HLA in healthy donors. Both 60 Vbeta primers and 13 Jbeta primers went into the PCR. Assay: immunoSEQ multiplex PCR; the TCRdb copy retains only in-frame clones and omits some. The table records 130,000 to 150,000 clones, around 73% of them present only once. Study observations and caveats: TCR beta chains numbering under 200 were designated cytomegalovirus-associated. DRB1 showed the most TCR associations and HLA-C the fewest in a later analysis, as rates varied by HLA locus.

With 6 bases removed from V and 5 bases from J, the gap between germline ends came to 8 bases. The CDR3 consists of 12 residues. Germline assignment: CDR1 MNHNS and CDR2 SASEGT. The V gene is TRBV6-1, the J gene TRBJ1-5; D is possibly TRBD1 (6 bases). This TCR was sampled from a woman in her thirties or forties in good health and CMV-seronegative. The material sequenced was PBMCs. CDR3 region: CASRTGDQPQHF. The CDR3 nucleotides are TGTGCCAGCAGGACAGGAGATCAGCCCCAGCATTTT.